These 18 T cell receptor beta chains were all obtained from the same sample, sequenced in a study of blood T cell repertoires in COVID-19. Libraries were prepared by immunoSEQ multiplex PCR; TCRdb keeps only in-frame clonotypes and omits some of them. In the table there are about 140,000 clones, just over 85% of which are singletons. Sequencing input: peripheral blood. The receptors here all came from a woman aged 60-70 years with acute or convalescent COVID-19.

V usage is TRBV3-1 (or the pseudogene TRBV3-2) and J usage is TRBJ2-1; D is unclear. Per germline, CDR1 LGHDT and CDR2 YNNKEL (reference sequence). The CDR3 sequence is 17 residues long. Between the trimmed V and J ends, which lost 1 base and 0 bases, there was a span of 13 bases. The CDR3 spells CASSQVSSARSYNEQFF. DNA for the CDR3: TGTGCCAGCAGCCAAGTGAGCAGCGCTCGCTCCTACAATGAGCAGTTCTTC.

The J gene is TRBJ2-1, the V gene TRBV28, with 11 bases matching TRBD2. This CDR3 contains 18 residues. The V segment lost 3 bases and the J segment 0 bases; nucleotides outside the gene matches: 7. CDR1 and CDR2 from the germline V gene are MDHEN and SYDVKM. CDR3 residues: CASSFIFGTSGSYNEQFF. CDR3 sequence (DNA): TGTGCCAGCAGTTTCATTTTCGGGACTAGCGGCTCCTACAATGAGCAGTTCTTC.

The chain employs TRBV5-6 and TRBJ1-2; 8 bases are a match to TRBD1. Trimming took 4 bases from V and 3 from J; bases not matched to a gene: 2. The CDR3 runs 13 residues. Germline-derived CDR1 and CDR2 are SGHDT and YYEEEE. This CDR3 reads CASSRQGHYGYTF. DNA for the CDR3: TGTGCCAGCAGCCGACAGGGGCACTATGGCTACACCTTC.

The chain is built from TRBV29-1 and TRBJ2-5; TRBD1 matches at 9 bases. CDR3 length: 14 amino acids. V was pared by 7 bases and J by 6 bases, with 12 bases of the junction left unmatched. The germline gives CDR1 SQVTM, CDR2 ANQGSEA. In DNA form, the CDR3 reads TGCAGCGCCCTCCGGGACAGGGAAGGGCAGACCCAGTACTTC. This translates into CSALRDREGQTQYF. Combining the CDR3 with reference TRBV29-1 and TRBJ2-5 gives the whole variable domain SAVISQKPSRDICQRGTSLTIQCQVDSQVTMMFWYRQQPGQSLTLIATANQGSEATYESGFVIDKFPISRPNLTFSTLTVSNMSPEDSSIYLCSALRDREGQTQYFGPGTRLLVL.

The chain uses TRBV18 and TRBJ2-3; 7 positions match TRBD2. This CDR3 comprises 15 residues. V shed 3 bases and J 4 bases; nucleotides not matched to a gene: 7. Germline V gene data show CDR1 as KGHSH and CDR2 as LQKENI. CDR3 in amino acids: CASSPTSASSDTQYF. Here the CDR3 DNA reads TGTGCCAGCTCACCCACTAGCGCAAGCTCAGATACGCAGTATTTT.

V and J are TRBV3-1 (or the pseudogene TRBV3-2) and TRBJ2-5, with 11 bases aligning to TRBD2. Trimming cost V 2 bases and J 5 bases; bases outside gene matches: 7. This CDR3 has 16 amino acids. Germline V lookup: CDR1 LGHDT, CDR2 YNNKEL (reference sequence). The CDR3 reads CASSQPVAGGWETQYF. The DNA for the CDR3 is TGTGCCAGCAGCCAACCGGTAGCGGGGGGGTGGGAGACCCAGTACTTC.

The CDR3 DNA follows: TGTGCCAGCAGCCCCGGGACAGCTAACTATGGCTACACCTTC. This encodes CASSPGTANYGYTF. This chain links TRBV2 with TRBJ1-2, with TRBD1 matching over 7 bases. Trimming took 6 bases from V and 0 from J; bases not matched to a gene: 4. This CDR3 region has 14 residues. Per the germline V gene, CDR1 is SNHLY and CDR2 is FYNNEI.

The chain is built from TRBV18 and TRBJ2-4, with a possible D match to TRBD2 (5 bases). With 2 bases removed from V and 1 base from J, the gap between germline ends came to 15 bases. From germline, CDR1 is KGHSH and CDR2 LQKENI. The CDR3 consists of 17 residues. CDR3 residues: CASSPGSGIRAKNIQYF. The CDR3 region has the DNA TGTGCCAGCTCACCAGGAAGCGGTATCAGGGCCAAAAACATTCAGTACTTC.

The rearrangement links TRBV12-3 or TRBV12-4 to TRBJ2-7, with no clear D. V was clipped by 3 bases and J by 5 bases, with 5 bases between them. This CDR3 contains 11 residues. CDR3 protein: CASSFGHEQYF. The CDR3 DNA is TGTGCCAGCAGTTTTGGCCACGAGCAGTACTTC.

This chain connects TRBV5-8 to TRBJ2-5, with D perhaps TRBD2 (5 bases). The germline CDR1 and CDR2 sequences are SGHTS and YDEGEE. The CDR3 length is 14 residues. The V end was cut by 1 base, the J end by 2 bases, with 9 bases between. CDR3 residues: CASSLFGVQETQYF. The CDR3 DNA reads TGTGCCAGCAGCTTGTTCGGGGTACAAGAGACCCAGTACTTC.

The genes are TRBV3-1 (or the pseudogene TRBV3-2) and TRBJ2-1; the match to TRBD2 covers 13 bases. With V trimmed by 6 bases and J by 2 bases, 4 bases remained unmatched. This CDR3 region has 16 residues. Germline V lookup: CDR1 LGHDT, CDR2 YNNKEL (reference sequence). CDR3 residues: CASREGLAGTYNEQFF. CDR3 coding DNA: TGTGCCAGCAGAGAGGGACTAGCGGGGACCTACAATGAGCAGTTCTTC.

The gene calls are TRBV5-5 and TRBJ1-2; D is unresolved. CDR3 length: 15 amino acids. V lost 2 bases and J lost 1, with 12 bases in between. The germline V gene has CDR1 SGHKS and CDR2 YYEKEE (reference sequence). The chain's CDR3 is CASSFSAPINYGYTF. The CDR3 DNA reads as TGTGCCAGCAGCTTCAGCGCGCCTATTAACTATGGCTACACCTTC.

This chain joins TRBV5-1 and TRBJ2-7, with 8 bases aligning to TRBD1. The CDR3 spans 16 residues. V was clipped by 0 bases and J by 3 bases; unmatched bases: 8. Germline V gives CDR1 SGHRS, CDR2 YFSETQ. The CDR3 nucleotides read TGCGCCAGCAGCTTGGCCGGGTCAGGGGGCTTCTACGAGCAGTACTTC. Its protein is CASSLAGSGGFYEQYF.

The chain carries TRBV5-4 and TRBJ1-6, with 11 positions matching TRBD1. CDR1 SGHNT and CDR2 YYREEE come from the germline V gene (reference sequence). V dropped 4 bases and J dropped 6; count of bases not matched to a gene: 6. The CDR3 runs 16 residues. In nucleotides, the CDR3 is TGTGCCAGCAGCCCAGGACAGGGGGCGAGTAATTCACCCCTCCACTTT. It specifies CASSPGQGASNSPLHF.

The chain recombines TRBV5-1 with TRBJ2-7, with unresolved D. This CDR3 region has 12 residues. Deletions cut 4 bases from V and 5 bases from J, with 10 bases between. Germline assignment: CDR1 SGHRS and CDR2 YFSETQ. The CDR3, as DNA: TGCGCCAGCAGCCTCTACAGAGACGAGCAGTACTTC. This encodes CASSLYRDEQYF. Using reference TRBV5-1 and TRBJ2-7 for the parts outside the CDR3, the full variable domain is KAGVTQTPRYLIKTRGQQVTLSCSPISGHRSVSWYQQTPGQGLQFLFEYFSETQRNKGNFPGRFSGRQFSNSRSEMNVSTLELGDSALYLCASSLYRDEQYFGPGTRLTVT.

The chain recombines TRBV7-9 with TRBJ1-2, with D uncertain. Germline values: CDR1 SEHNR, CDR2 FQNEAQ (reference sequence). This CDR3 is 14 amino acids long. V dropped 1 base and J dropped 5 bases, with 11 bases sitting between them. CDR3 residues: CASSLGGPGYGYTF. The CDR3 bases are TGTGCCAGCAGCTTAGGCGGCCCTGGATATGGCTACACCTTC.

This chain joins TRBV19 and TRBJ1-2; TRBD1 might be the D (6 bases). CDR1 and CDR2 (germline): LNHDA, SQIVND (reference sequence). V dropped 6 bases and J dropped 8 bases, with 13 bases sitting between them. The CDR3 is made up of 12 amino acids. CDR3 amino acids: CASRNRVGGYTF. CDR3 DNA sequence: TGTGCCAGTAGGAACAGGGTGGGAGGCTACACCTTC.

The CDR3 nucleotides read TGTGCCAGCAGTCCGCGTTTGAACACTGAAGCTTTCTTT. It specifies CASSPRLNTEAFF. This chain joins TRBV6-2 or TRBV6-3 and TRBJ1-1; D is unresolved. The ends were cut back, 5 bases at V and 0 bases at J, with 7 bases in the middle. The CDR3 spans 13 residues. Germline V gene sequence: CDR1 MNHEY, CDR2 SVGEGT.